This T cell receptor beta chain appears in the sequencing data of a study of T cell repertoires in cytomegalovirus infection. The V gene's germline CDR1 is MNHEY and CDR2 SVGEGT. The CDR3 runs to 15 residues. V was shortened by 6 bases and J by 6 bases, with 18 bases between the two germline ends. TCRdb re-analysed the reads in MiXCR, keeping a single row per CDR3 protein. This sample has a few hundred thousand distinct CDR3 sequences; about a quarter occur once, and the top ten carry around 13%. Regarding this clonotype: Its antigen is not identified.

Broader study findings: Clonotypes of TCR beta that were HLA-C-restricted and CMV-specific dominated the ex vivo response.

The sample taken for sequencing was PBMCs. The receptor comes from a human donor in good health (CMV status not recorded). Some clones in this sample may be carry-over from other donors' samples. V and J are TRBV6-2 or TRBV6-3 and TRBJ1-5; D remains ambiguous. The DNA for the CDR3 is TGTGCCAGCAGAGACCCGGGGTGGGAGGGTCAGCCCCAGCATTTT. Translating it yields CASRDPGWEGQPQHF.